This T cell receptor beta chain was captured by sequencing in a study of regulatory T cells in long-lasting Graves disease (dated by TCRdb to about 2021). Regarding the study in general: In the newly diagnosed Graves' disease group, patients had been taking antithyroid drugs for less than 3 months. Patients with persistent Graves' disease were compared with patients with newly diagnosed Graves' disease using TCR sequencing and RNA sequencing of peripheral blood. The study took place in China and was registered as a clinical trial. A total of 33 samples underwent TCR sequencing, from about 13 patients with persistent Graves' disease and approximately 20 patients with newly diagnosed Graves' disease. General findings and caveats noted by the study authors: Sequencing and analysis were limited to the TCR beta chain. Patients with persistent disease shared more public clonotypes (under 3,000) than newly diagnosed patients did (more than 900). Persistent Graves' disease patients showed lower TCR Shannon entropy and fewer highly expanded clones than newly diagnosed patients, suggesting clonal expansion. The authors acknowledged the small sample size as a limitation that may reduce accuracy. TRBV28, TRBJ1-2 and TRBJ2-5 were preferentially used in persistent disease, while TRBV20-1 and TRBJ2-1 were favored in newly diagnosed disease. Only peripheral blood was studied, because thyroid tissue, the primary lesion, was inaccessible.

Counted from cysteine to phenylalanine, this CDR3 has 11 amino acids. The entry retains the CDR3 DNA only, 33 bases that are in frame from base 1. V has 4 bases trimmed and J has 16 bases trimmed; junction bases matching no gene number 7. The sample's time point label, in plain terms: newly diagnosed GD, antithyroid drugs for less than 3 months. For both TCR sequencing and RNA sequencing, RNA was extracted from PBMCs using TRIzol. Graves' disease was diagnosed according to American Thyroid Association guidelines. Patients were recruited from an endocrinology department in Xi'an, China. Each patient gave about 10 milliliters of peripheral blood, collected in an EDTA anticoagulant tube. Ficoll Paque Plus density gradient separation was used to isolate PBMCs, and no additional T cell sorting was done. An Agilent 2100 Bioanalyzer and agarose gel were used to check RNA quality, while a NanoDrop 2000 measured RNA concentration.

As concerns this clonotype: Its antigen target is currently unknown. It has no much larger one-base neighbor in the sample; base qualities were not kept.

The library was built by means of multiplex PCR. TCRdb names Illumina HiSeq 4000 as the instrument used. To build TCR beta libraries, CDR3 regions were amplified by Arm-PCR using iRepertoire HTBI primers. Before sequencing, the PCR products underwent gel purification. On the study's bioinformatics: Gene usage analysis of CDR3 amino acid clonotypes relied on the approximately 62 TRBV and around 13 TRBJ segments identified across samples. Filtered high-quality paired reads were merged into contigs using COPE and FqMerger. BLAST was used to align contigs to IMGT TRBV, TRBD and TRBJ reference genes, and CDR3 was defined according to IMGT. Any clonotype with a frequency above 0.1% was counted as a highly expanded clone. Shannon entropy served as the measure of repertoire diversity, while the Gini coefficient captured V-J evenness. Clonotypes shared by more than one individual were considered public. TCRdb reanalyzed the raw reads on its own, using fastp at Q25 for trimming and MiXCR for clone calling, and kept in-frame beta chains. Each record represents a unique CDR3 protein, reported with the most common genes and DNA among its rows. These V and J calls derive from TCRdb rather than the authors' analysis. This sample lists about 530,000 distinct CDR3 sequences; 15% to 20% were detected once. The ten largest make up 20% to 25% of the sample.

The sample was also linked to a second study, of T cells in Graves' hyperthyroidism and ophthalmopathy. Per that second paper: Graves' hyperthyroidism was defined as stable when no progression to ophthalmopathy occurred over 18 months of follow-up. Hyperthyroidism patients were aged 18 to 65 years and newly diagnosed, with disease duration of less than 2 months. Patients with uncontrolled infections, other autoimmune diseases, pregnancy or lactation were excluded. Diagnoses were based on clinical symptoms, serum thyroxine and TRAb, thyroid ultrasound and orbital computed tomography. A first-round RT-PCR of the TCR CDR3 used the HTBI primer set with the Qiagen OneStep RT-PCR kit. Most expanded thyroid clonotypes (frequency above 0.001) were also detected in blood, a finding suggesting that blood repertoires may reflect thyroid immune responses. A model built on a 13 V-J signature distinguished ophthalmopathy from stable hyperthyroidism, reaching 87.88% sensitivity and under 84% specificity in cross-validation and 80%/75% in testing. In validation, the model predicted progression to ophthalmopathy with approximately 71% sensitivity and roughly 72% specificity, a median of approximately 6.5 months before onset. To identify distinguishing TCR V-J signatures, a discovery cohort of roughly 100 patients was used, comprising fewer than 45 with Graves' ophthalmopathy and 57 with stable Graves' hyperthyroidism. Whether ophthalmopathy could be predicted prospectively was tested in an independent validation cohort made up of about 18 hyperthyroidism patients plus 17 patients who later progressed to ophthalmopathy. The 100 discovery patients were divided at random into training and test sets in a 7:3 ratio. The study also compared thyroid tissue and blood T-cell repertoires from several Graves' hyperthyroidism patients. Following sampling, methimazole starting at 30 mg daily was given to hyperthyroidism patients, and high-dose intravenous methylprednisolone was given to ophthalmopathy patients. Libraries were constructed in a second round of multiplex PCR, after which size selection and purification were carried out. Sequencing of the libraries was done on an Illumina HiSeq2000 using paired-end 100 bp reads. SOAPnuke was used to process the raw data, removing reads that contained adapters or uncalled bases, had a mean Phred below 15, or lacked an exact match to the constant primer or identifier. High-quality paired reads were merged with COPE v1.2.5, and unique nucleotide sequences were defined as clonotypes. Clonotypes were aligned to IMGT TRBV, TRBD and TRBJ reference segments using MiTCR v1.1. Only V-J combinations with frequency above 0.0001, covering approximately 99% of repertoires, were analysed. The TCS score was defined as the ratio of F50 (clonal expansion) to E x V (chaos), calculated using BLOSUM62-based TCRdist between CDR3 peptides within each V-J. Welch's t-statistics and random forest reduced fewer than 600 V-J features to 10 to 15, which were used in a naive Bayes classifier (R e1071). Sample size was not statistically predetermined, and blinding of investigators to group allocation was not performed. The paper describes TCR Vbeta CDR3 sequencing of 140 or so peripheral blood samples, made up of approximately 40 ophthalmopathy patients, roughly 80 hyperthyroidism patients and about 17 progressor patients.

The chain is made from TRBV12-3 or TRBV12-4 and TRBJ1-5, with TRBD1 matching 7 junction bases. This TCR was recovered from a woman aged 35-65 years with Graves disease. Donor details come from another sample of the same person, matched by shared clones. The material was peripheral blood mononuclear cells (PBMCs), obtained at new diagnosis, from a patient treated with antithyroid drugs. The CDR3 here reads CASSSRQGQHF. The nucleotide sequence is given as TGTGCCAGCAGTTCACGACAGGGTCAACATTTT.